This T cell receptor beta chain stems from a study of long-term antiretroviral therapy in people with HIV. The CDR3 covers 13 residues. CDR1 is ENHRY and CDR2 is SYGVKD in the germline V gene. V was pared by 0 bases and J by 4 bases, with 4 bases between. A v3.0 immunoSEQ assay was performed at survey level. Produced via immunoSEQ multiplex PCR; TCRdb's table is partial and in-frame only. The repertoire holds 19,000 or so clones, with roughly 78% as singletons. This chain uses TRBV10-3 with TRBJ1-5, with D unresolved. This clonotype was obtained from a woman aged 40 to 50 with HIV. The sample consisted of unsorted PBMCs, taken 0.2 years after starting antiretroviral therapy. The CDR3 bases are TGTGCCATCAGTGAGTCCCAGAATCAGCCCCAGCATTTT. Translation: CAISESQNQPQHF.